Below are 21 T cell receptor beta chains sequenced from a single sample in a study of identical twins. TCRdb reprocessed the 5' RACE reads with MiXCR, giving one entry per CDR3 protein. This table has 410,000 or so distinct CDR3 sequences, 18% appearing once. Specimen: naive T cells sorted from blood. The source of these receptors is a man aged 45-65 years in good health.

This clonotype was counted a few times. This may arise from a read error, as a much more abundant clone is one base away. This chain links TRBV24-1 with TRBJ2-1, with no clear D. The V gene's germline CDR1 is KGHDR and CDR2 SFDVKD. The CDR3 totals 16 residues. CDR3 loop: CATCDFRQSSYNEQFF. CDR3 nucleotide sequence: TGTGCCACCTGTGATTTCCGGCAGAGCTCCTACAATGAGCAGTTCTTC.

The chain uses TRBV20-1 and TRBJ2-2; D tentatively fits TRBD1 or TRBD2 (5 bases each). The CDR3 extends over 14 amino acids. Germline CDR1 DFQATT, CDR2 SNEGSKA (reference sequence). The germline V and J ends were trimmed by 1 base and 1 base, with 7 bases remaining between them. CDR3 residues: CSARGDRNTGELFF. CDR3 nucleotide sequence: TGCAGTGCTAGAGGGGACCGGAACACCGGGGAGCTGTTTTTT.

This sequence joins TRBV2 and TRBJ2-3; D gene ambiguous. Trimming left V 6 bases short and J 5 bases short, with 15 bases between. Germline CDR1 and CDR2: SNHLY and FYNNEI. This CDR3 is built from 14 residues. The DNA of the CDR3 is TGTGCCAGCAGGAACGGGTGGACCCTAGATACGCAGTATTTT. Its translation: CASRNGWTLDTQYF.

This clonotype was counted a few times. This sequence joins TRBV7-2 and TRBJ1-1, with TRBD1 identical over 10 bases. J was trimmed by 3 bases and V by 5 bases; bases with no gene match: 3. CDR3 length equals 14 residues. Germline V gene lookup returns CDR1 SGHTA and CDR2 FQGNSA. The CDR3 protein is CASSAGQGYTEAFF. Here the CDR3 DNA reads TGTGCCAGCAGCGCGGGACAGGGGTACACTGAAGCTTTCTTT.

Regarding this clonotype: A read error is possible here, since a much larger clone lies one base away. The chain uses TRBV29-1 and TRBJ2-7, with D unresolved. Deletions cut 6 bases from V and 4 bases from J, with 13 bases between. The CDR3 extends over 12 amino acids. The germline gives CDR1 SQVTM, CDR2 ANQGSEA. CDR3 amino acids: CSVSGRAYEQYF. CDR3 nucleotides: TGCAGCGTATCCGGAAGGGCTTACGAGCAGTACTTC.

This sequence joins TRBV11-1 and TRBJ2-1, with TRBD1 matching over 7 bases. The CDR3 has 14 residues. Germline CDR1 and CDR2: SGHAT and FQDESV (reference sequence). V was pared by 6 bases and J by 8 bases, with 10 bases of the junction left unmatched. The chain's CDR3 is CASSSRGHGDEQFF. The CDR3 DNA follows: TGTGCCAGCAGTTCTAGGGGGCACGGCGATGAGCAGTTCTTC.

A note on this clonotype: The conserved phenylalanine or tryptophan is not found at the CDR3 terminus, so this likely reflects a read error. The chain carries TRBV7-2 and TRBJ2-5; 7 bases line up with TRBD1. CDR3 length equals 16 residues. The V segment lost 1 base and the J segment 2 bases; nucleotides outside the gene matches: 7. Germline-derived CDR1 and CDR2 are SGHTA and FQGNSA. As DNA, the CDR3 is TGTGCCAGCAGCTTAGTGTCAGGGGGATTACAAGAGACCCAGTACTAC. This encodes CASSLVSGGLQETQYY.

This clonotype was observed a handful of times. J is TRBJ1-5 and V is TRBV12-3 or TRBV12-4; no clear D. The CDR3 is made up of 15 amino acids. V gave up 3 bases and J gave up 9 bases, with 18 bases separating them. In DNA, the CDR3 is TGTGCCAGCAGTTTGTACCAGGTGCCCCCGGGGCCCCAGCATTTT. Its translation: CASSLYQVPPGPQHF.

The CDR3 reads CATSVEGTGELFF. CDR3 nucleotides: TGTGCCACCAGTGTGGAGGGGACCGGGGAGCTGTTTTTT. The V call is TRBV24-1, the J call TRBJ2-2, with D maybe TRBD2 (6 bases). The CDR3 is 13 residues long. Trimming left V 5 bases short and J 5 bases short, with 8 bases between. Looked up from germline, CDR1 is KGHDR and CDR2 is SFDVKD.

The chain is built from TRBV20-1 and TRBJ1-1; D unclear. The CDR3 runs 12 residues. The germline V gene has CDR1 DFQATT and CDR2 SNEGSKA (reference sequence). CDR3 DNA: TGCAGGGCAATCTTGGGGAACACTGAAGCTTTCTTT. It is translated as CRAILGNTEAFF.

The J gene is TRBJ2-1, the V gene TRBV20-1; TRBD2 matches at 11 bases. The J segment lost 0 bases and the V segment lost 5 bases, leaving 12 bases of the junction unmatched. CDR3 length: 18 amino acids. CDR1 is DFQATT and CDR2 is SNEGSKA in the germline V gene (reference sequence). The CDR3 region has the DNA TGCAGTGCTCCACCGGGACTAGCGGAGCAAAGCTCCTACAATGAGCAGTTCTTC. Amino acid sequence: CSAPPGLAEQSSYNEQFF.

The chain joins TRBV6-5 to TRBJ2-1, with a tentative D call TRBD2 (7 bases). Trimming stripped 0 bases from V and 9 bases from J, with 18 bases between. This CDR3 comprises 16 residues. Germline V gene data show CDR1 as MNHEY and CDR2 as SVGAGI. The CDR3 DNA reads TGTGCCAGCAGTTACTCGGGGGGGGCCTTCTATGTTGAGCAGTTCTTC. Its protein is CASSYSGGAFYVEQFF.

The V and J genes are TRBV6-2 or TRBV6-3 and TRBJ2-7; 13 nucleotides align to TRBD2. The CDR3 loop spans 17 amino acids. In germline, CDR1 is MNHEY, CDR2 SVGEGT. Trimming cost V 10 bases and J 0 bases; bases outside gene matches: 12. CDR3 sequence: CATDGLAGAKSSYEQYF. The CDR3, as DNA: TGTGCCACGGATGGACTAGCGGGGGCGAAGAGCTCCTACGAGCAGTACTTC.

This clonotype was detected only a few times. The chain combines TRBV12-3 or TRBV12-4 with TRBJ2-1, with 9 positions matching TRBD1. The CDR3 spans 14 residues. V was pared by 4 bases and J by 9 bases, with 7 bases of the junction left unmatched. CDR3 sequence reads: CASSWDRVLAEQFF. In DNA, the CDR3 is TGTGCCAGCAGTTGGGACAGGGTTTTGGCTGAGCAGTTCTTC.

This clonotype was detected only a few times. The CDR3 sequence: CASRAPGQHNEQFF. For the CDR3, the DNA is TGTGCCAGCAGAGCCCCGGGACAACACAATGAGCAGTTCTTC. The chain has TRBV7-9 and TRBJ2-1, with TRBD1 as a possible D gene (6 bases). CDR1 SEHNR and CDR2 FQNEAQ come from the germline V gene (reference sequence). Trimming removed 6 bases from V and 5 bases from J, with 14 bases in between. This CDR3 region has 14 residues.

V gene TRBV4-1 combines with J gene TRBJ2-1; 7 nucleotides agree with TRBD2. Germline V CDR1 and CDR2: MGHRA, YSYEKL. CDR3 length: 14 residues. Losses at the gene ends were 1 base for V and 6 bases for J; bases not matched to a gene: 3. CDR3 bases: TGCGCCAGCAGCCAAGTTCTAGCGGTCAATGAGCAGTTCTTC. Translated, it gives CASSQVLAVNEQFF.

The chain employs TRBV18 and TRBJ2-4; 8 bases align to TRBD2. Germline V CDR1 and CDR2: KGHSH, LQKENI. With 2 bases clipped from V and 1 base from J, the junction kept 4 bases outside the gene matches. The length of the CDR3 is 16 residues. CDR3 in DNA: TGTGCCAGCTCACCATTACTAGCGGCGGCCAAAAACATTCAGTACTTC. Its translation: CASSPLLAAAKNIQYF.

CDR3 sequence reads: CASREGQGAGTEAFF. CDR3 bases: TGTGCCAGCAGGGAAGGACAGGGGGCGGGCACTGAAGCTTTCTTT. V and J are TRBV27 and TRBJ1-1, with 11 positions matching TRBD1. Germline V gene lookup returns CDR1 MNHEY and CDR2 SMNVEV (reference sequence). The CDR3 length is 15 residues. The V gene end was trimmed by 6 bases and the J gene end by 4 bases; junction bases not matched to a gene: 7.

The chain joins TRBV10-3 to TRBJ2-3; 10 bases agree with TRBD1. The CDR3 sequence is 15 residues long. V shed 2 bases, J shed 4 bases, and the junction held 3 bases outside the gene matches. Germline CDR1 is ENHRY and CDR2 is SYGVKD. CDR3 sequence reads: CAISEPGQGSDTQYF. CDR3 nucleotide sequence: TGTGCCATCAGTGAGCCGGGACAGGGGTCAGATACGCAGTATTTT.

The chain joins TRBV9 to TRBJ2-3; TRBD2 agrees at 16 bases. The ends lost 1 base at V and 0 bases at J; junction bases unmatched: 8. The CDR3 length is 20 residues. Germline V gene lookup returns CDR1 SGDLS and CDR2 YYNGEE. The CDR3 bases are TGTGCCAGCAGCGTACTGGGACTAGCGGGAGGGAGAGCTAGCACAGATACGCAGTATTTT. It yields the protein CASSVLGLAGGRASTDTQYF.

The chain recombines TRBV28 with TRBJ1-1, with D possibly TRBD1 on 6 matching bases. CDR1 MDHEN and CDR2 SYDVKM come from the germline V gene. The CDR3 is made up of 15 amino acids. Trimming pared 2 bases from V and 0 bases from J, leaving 10 bases between. The CDR3: CASSLPTGLNTEAFF. CDR3 nucleotide sequence: TGTGCCAGCAGTTTACCTACAGGGTTGAACACTGAAGCTTTCTTT. The complete variable domain, with remaining parts taken from reference TRBV28 and TRBJ1-1, reads DVKVTQSSRYLVKRTGEKVFLECVQDMDHENMFWYRQDPGLGLRLIYFSYDVKMKEKGDIPEGYSVSREKKERFSLILESASTNQTSMYLCASSLPTGLNTEAFFGQGTRLTVV.